This T cell receptor (beta chain) was captured in a study of identical twins. Overall study findings and caveats: Abundant cord blood beta clonotypes carried fewer insertions; memory repertoires showed none.

Only a few counts were recorded for this clonotype. Its antigen is not identified. Unique molecular identifiers were present on the cDNA, and a universal primer site came from template switching. TCRdb used MiXCR to reprocess the 5' RACE reads, holding one entry per CDR3 protein. The sample comprises around 470,000 distinct CDR3 sequences, 13% to 15% of which are singletons, and around 0.48% rests with the top ten. Healthy Caucasians alone served as donors. Germline V gene sequence: CDR1 SGHTA, CDR2 FQGTGA. The CDR3 has 18 amino acids. Trimming left V 6 bases short and J 0 bases short, with 20 bases between. These sequences were also reported in another study, on yellow fever vaccine responses in identical twins.

Input material: CD4+ T cells sorted from blood. The sequence was obtained from a woman aged 18-35 years in good health. The rearrangement links TRBV7-3 to TRBJ2-2; D is possibly TRBD2 (6 bases). For the CDR3, the DNA is TGTGCCAGCAGGGGGGGTAGGGGCGCACCCACGAACACCGGGGAGCTGTTTTTT. Translated: CASRGGRGAPTNTGELFF.